This T cell receptor (beta chain) was recorded in a study of T cell responses to AZD1222 COVID-19 vaccine. The wider study: Recipients boosted at about 4 weeks or about 12 weeks are pooled.

Sequenced by immunoSEQ multiplex PCR; TCRdb stores in-frame clones only, minus some. The sample lists about 120,000 clones; 85% to 90% were seen once. The CDR3 has 13 amino acids. The germline V gene has CDR1 SGHTA and CDR2 FQGTGA. V was pared by 1 base and J by 5 bases, with 2 bases of the junction left unmatched. About this clone itself: As yet, its antigen is unknown.

Whole-study findings and limits: Donors were mostly white British, more females; clonal diversity possibly underestimated. Seropositive at baseline were only a handful of AZD1222 recipients.

The TCR sequence derives from an adult in good health. This rearrangement joins TRBV7-3 to TRBJ2-7, with 7 bases matching TRBD1. The sequenced sample was peripheral blood, obtained on day 0 of AZD1222 vaccination. The DNA for the CDR3 is TGTGCCAGCAGCTTAAACAGGGGCGACGAGCAGTACTTC. Its translation is CASSLNRGDEQYF.